This entry concerns a single T cell receptor beta chain. The CDR3 totals 19 residues. Looked up from germline, CDR1 is ENHRY and CDR2 is SYGVKD. Trimming left V 2 bases short and J 6 bases short, with 25 bases between. These data are taken from a study of blood T cell repertoires in COVID-19. TCRdb's copy holds only in-frame clones and misses some; the assay was immunoSEQ multiplex PCR. The sample records fewer than 200,000 clones, 60% to 80% being singletons. The sequenced sample consisted of peripheral blood. This chain connects TRBV10-3 to TRBJ2-2, with D possibly matching TRBD2 (5 bases). The TCR comes from a man between 65 and 85 years old with acute or convalescent COVID-19. The CDR3 loop reads CAISEGLSGPAGGAGELFF. The CDR3 region has the DNA TGTGCCATCAGTGAGGGTCTTTCCGGCCCCGCCGGAGGCGCCGGGGAGCTGTTTTTT.